This entry is about one TCR beta chain. Within the sample, other DNA sequences also encode this same CDR3. Naive-designated CD8 cells lacked CD45RO, were positively enriched for CCR7, and omitted terminally differentiated effector memory CD45RA+ cells. This specimen belongs to a study of shared clonotypes between healthy human individuals. Over several immunoSEQ plates, each subset's genomic DNA was distributed in even portions. The protocol was immunoSEQ multiplex PCR, while the TCRdb copy is restricted to in-frame clones and leaves out a portion. The data contain around 1,900,000 clones, around 95% of them seen just once; the ten biggest clones take up less than 2%. The sequence was obtained from a man aged 18-30 years in good health. Some clones in this sample may be carry-over from other donors' samples. The sample taken for sequencing was naive CD8+ T cells from PBMCs.

The CDR3 DNA reads as TGTGCCAGCAGTTCCGGGAGCACAGATACGCAGTATTTT. This gives the protein CASSSGSTDTQYF. This chain links TRBV27 with TRBJ2-3; D call uncertain. CDR3 length equals 13 residues. The V end was cut by 4 bases, the J end by 0 bases, with 5 bases between. The germline V gene encodes CDR1 MNHEY and CDR2 SMNVEV (reference sequence).